These T cell receptor beta chains were read from a single sample in a study of blood T cell repertoires in COVID-19. Using immunoSEQ multiplex PCR, the repertoire was profiled, and TCRdb retains in-frame clones only, with some absent. The table has 55,000 to 70,000 clones, roughly 91% seen once. The specimen sequenced was PBMCs or T cells enriched from blood (not recorded which). Receptors originate from a woman aged 40 to 50 who had recovered from COVID-19. Both conserved end residues are part of each CDR3. The D gene is left open where the match is weak. Clone sizes are given selectively: once, few, many, or a class where the clone is expanded.

CDR3nt	CDR3aa	v_gene	j_gene	abundance	d_gene
TGTGCCAGCAGAAGGTCAGGGGGCACTGAAGCTTTCTTT	CASRRSGGTEAFF	TRBV6-5	TRBJ1-1	-	TRBD1
TGTGCCAGCAGCTTAGATCCAGTCTCCTACGAGCAGTACTTC	CASSLDPVSYEQYF	TRBV11-2	TRBJ2-7	-	-
TGTGCCAGCATTCCTGACAGGGACAAGACCCAGTACTTC	CASIPDRDKTQYF	TRBV6-5	TRBJ2-5	-	TRBD1
TGTGCCATCAGTCTGAACTCTGGACAGGGTGACTATGGCTACACCTTC	CAISLNSGQGDYGYTF	TRBV10-3	TRBJ1-2	-	TRBD1
TGTGCCAGCAGTTCACCCCGGGCGGGAAACTGGGGCCTAGAGACCCAGTACTTC	CASSSPRAGNWGLETQYF	TRBV27	TRBJ2-5	-	-
TGTGCCAGCAGTGAGTACGGGGAGCTGTTTTTT	CASSEYGELFF	TRBV2	TRBJ2-2	-	-
TGCAGCGTTGGCGGACAGTTCCCTGGTGGCGGGGAGCTGTTTTTT	CSVGGQFPGGGELFF	TRBV29-1	TRBJ2-2	-	-
TGTGCCAGCACGGAGGGGGCTGCTCAGCCCCAGCATTTT	CASTEGAAQPQHF	TRBV2	TRBJ1-5	-	TRBD1
TGTGCCAGCAGTTACCCCCCCTCGGACGGGAGGAATTCACCCCTCCACTTT	CASSYPPSDGRNSPLHF	TRBV6-7	TRBJ1-6	once	-
TGCGCCAGCACAGGCGACATCTACAATGAGCAGTTCTTC	CASTGDIYNEQFF	TRBV5-1	TRBJ2-1	-	-
TGTGCCACCAGCAGAGATCTAGGGGGCCCCGAGCAGTACTTC	CATSRDLGGPEQYF	TRBV15	TRBJ2-7	-	TRBD1
TGTGCCAGCAGTTACCGGGGAGTAGGTGGAAACACCATATATTTT	CASSYRGVGGNTIYF	TRBV6-5	TRBJ1-3	-	-
TGTGCCAGCACCCGACAGGGAACCGGGGCCAACGTCCTGACTTTC	CASTRQGTGANVLTF	TRBV3-1/TRBV3-2	TRBJ2-6	-	TRBD1
TGTGCCAGCAGCGCCCGACTAGTGTCCGAGACCCAGTACTTC	CASSARLVSETQYF	TRBV7-7	TRBJ2-5	-	-
TGTGCCAGCTCACCGGAGCCCTACAATGAGCAGTTCTTC	CASSPEPYNEQFF	TRBV18	TRBJ2-1	-	-
TGTGCCAGCAGCAACCGGGACAGGGGATTCAACACTGAAGCTTTCTTT	CASSNRDRGFNTEAFF	TRBV5-4	TRBJ1-1	-	TRBD1
TGTGCCAGCACCCCGGGACAGGGGGTCTACACTGAAGCTTTCTTT	CASTPGQGVYTEAFF	TRBV6-5	TRBJ1-1	-	TRBD1
TGTGCCAGCAGCTTAGCACAGGGTGAAAAACTGTTTTTT	CASSLAQGEKLFF	TRBV7-9	TRBJ1-4	-	-
TGTGCCAGTAGTATGAGGCCCCTTAGCGGTGGCTACACCTTC	CASSMRPLSGGYTF	TRBV19	TRBJ1-2	-	-
TGTGCCAGTAGCGGGACTAGCGGGGGTCACTCCTACGAGCAGTACTTC	CASSGTSGGHSYEQYF	TRBV19	TRBJ2-7	-	TRBD2
TGCAGCGTTGTGGGCGAGAGGGCCCAGTACTTC	CSVVGERAQYF	TRBV29-1	TRBJ2-5	-	-
TGCGCCAGCAGCTTGGTATCGGGCTCTGGAAACACCATATATTTT	CASSLVSGSGNTIYF	TRBV5-1	TRBJ1-3	-	-
TGTGCCAGCAGCTCAGGGTTTGAAGCTTTCTTT	CASSSGFEAFF	TRBV7-2	TRBJ1-1	-	-
TGTGCCAGCAGCTTCACTAGCGGGGGGGTCGGGAGCTCCTACAATGAGCAGTTCTTC	CASSFTSGGVGSSYNEQFF	TRBV7-6	TRBJ2-1	-	TRBD2
TGTGCCAGCAGTGGTCGAGGCAGCGTGAGGGGCTACACCTTC	CASSGRGSVRGYTF	TRBV25-1	TRBJ1-2	-	-
TGTGCCAGTCGAGACAGGGTGGTTGAAAAACTGTTTTTT	CASRDRVVEKLFF	TRBV19	TRBJ1-4	-	TRBD1
TGTGCCAGCAGATCAGGGCAGGGGGCGAGCTCCAACGAGCAGTACTTC	CASRSGQGASSNEQYF	TRBV7-6	TRBJ2-7	-	TRBD1
TGTGCCAGCAGCCCGACAGGGGCTAGTGAAGCTTTCTTT	CASSPTGASEAFF	TRBV3-1/TRBV3-2	TRBJ1-1	-	TRBD1
TGTGCCAGCAGTTTATGGCTAGCGGGGGACACAGATACGCAGTATTTT	CASSLWLAGDTDTQYF	TRBV27	TRBJ2-3	-	TRBD2
TGTGCCAGTAGCTTAGTCAGAAGGAGTGACTATAGCAATCAGCCCCAGCATTTT	CASSLVRRSDYSNQPQHF	TRBV19	TRBJ1-5	-	-
TGTGCCAGTAGCAAAGGGACTAGCTTGTCCGGGGAGCTGTTTTTT	CASSKGTSLSGELFF	TRBV19	TRBJ2-2	-	TRBD2
TGTGCCAGCAGGAGAGACAATCAGCCCCAGCATTTT	CASRRDNQPQHF	TRBV2	TRBJ1-5	-	-
TGTGCCAGCAGCCTCCCCGCCAGGCTTGCTGGGGCCAACGTCCTGACTTTC	CASSLPARLAGANVLTF	TRBV7-9	TRBJ2-6	-	-
TGTGCCAGCAGCGTAAACGCAGGGTACGAGCAGTACTTC	CASSVNAGYEQYF	TRBV9	TRBJ2-7	-	-
TGTGCCAGTAGAGTAGTCGGGGGGGGGAATGAGCAGTTCTTC	CASRVVGGGNEQFF	TRBV19	TRBJ2-1	-	TRBD2
TGTGCCAGCAGCCCAGGGGCGACAGGGCGGGACGAGCAGTACTTC	CASSPGATGRDEQYF	TRBV7-9	TRBJ2-7	-	TRBD1
TGTGCCAGCAGGGCGGGGGGGCTAAACATTCAGTACTTC	CASRAGGLNIQYF	TRBV6-5	TRBJ2-4	-	TRBD2
TGTGCCAGCAGTACACCCTCTAGAGGAGTGGGCGAGCAGTACTTC	CASSTPSRGVGEQYF	TRBV6-9	TRBJ2-7	once	-
TGTGCCAGTAGTAAAAGCGGGGGTGCAGATACGCAGTATTTT	CASSKSGGADTQYF	TRBV19	TRBJ2-3	-	TRBD2
TGTGCCAGCTCACCAGAGATGAGACTAAATCAGCCCCAGCATTTT	CASSPEMRLNQPQHF	TRBV18	TRBJ1-5	-	-
TGTGCCAGCAGGGCACAGGGGGCGCCGAATTCACCCCTCCACTTT	CASRAQGAPNSPLHF	TRBV2	TRBJ1-6	few	TRBD1
TGTGCCAGCTCACCCGGACGGGAGGGTTCACCCCTCCACTTT	CASSPGREGSPLHF	TRBV18	TRBJ1-6	-	-
TGTGCCAGCAGTGACAAGCGGGGGGGCGCAGATACGCAGTATTTT	CASSDKRGGADTQYF	TRBV6-1	TRBJ2-3	-	TRBD2
TGTGCCAGCAGTGAGTCAGGGATCGGCTACACCTTC	CASSESGIGYTF	TRBV2	TRBJ1-2	-	-
TGTGCCAGCACTGGGACAGAGACTGATAATTCACCCCTCCACTTT	CASTGTETDNSPLHF	TRBV27	TRBJ1-6	-	TRBD1
TGTGCCAGCAATACCGGGGATGTAAGTCAGCCCCAGCATTTT	CASNTGDVSQPQHF	TRBV6-5	TRBJ1-5	-	-
TGTGCCAGTAGTATACAGGTGGCAGATACGCAGTATTTT	CASSIQVADTQYF	TRBV19	TRBJ2-3	-	-
TGCGCCAGCAGTGAGTTGGGGGGAGGCAATCAGCCCCAGCATTTT	CASSELGGGNQPQHF	TRBV10-2	TRBJ1-5	-	-
TGTGCCAGCAGCTCCGCGGGACTAGCAATAGATACGCAGTATTTT	CASSSAGLAIDTQYF	TRBV7-9	TRBJ2-3	once	TRBD2
TGCAGCGCCTCAACACAGGGCCGGGGCTATGGCTACACCTTC	CSASTQGRGYGYTF	TRBV29-1	TRBJ1-2	-	-
TGTGCCAGCAGCTGGGACAGCTACGAGCAGTACTTC	CASSWDSYEQYF	TRBV6-5	TRBJ2-7	-	TRBD1
TGTGCCAGCAGTTGGGGGAGGTGGGCAACTAACTATGGCTACACCTTC	CASSWGRWATNYGYTF	TRBV6-5	TRBJ1-2	-	-
TGCGCCAGCAGCTTTGGGACAGAGAATTCACCCCTCCACTTT	CASSFGTENSPLHF	TRBV5-1	TRBJ1-6	-	TRBD1
TGTGCCAGCAGCTCCTTCGGAAGCGCGGGGCCCTGGACAGATACGCAGTATTTT	CASSSFGSAGPWTDTQYF	TRBV5-4	TRBJ2-3	-	-